The clone carrying this TCR beta chain has only a few counts. Its matching antigen is unknown. V was trimmed by 9 bases and J by 8 bases, leaving 14 bases between them. Germline loops: CDR1 SNHLY, CDR2 FYNNEI. The CDR3 spans 12 residues. Using immunoSEQ multiplex PCR, the repertoire was profiled, and TCRdb retains in-frame clones only, with some absent. The repertoire holds under 200,000 clones, with more than 80% as singletons. This sample stems from a study of cytotoxic CD8 clonotypes in ibrutinib-treated CLL. Study as a whole: There were about 12 relapsed/refractory patients and about 15 treatment-naive patients, and 17 to 18 were IGHV unmutated. The average sample held around 280,000 productive templates and about 94,000 productive rearrangements. Responses: approximately 25 partial, 2 complete; after median about 68 months, about 15 stayed remitted, some twelve progressed.

General observations from the study: Baseline clonality was higher than in age-matched healthy donors and moved in step with circulating CD8+ T-cell counts.

The sequence was collected from a human donor with chronic lymphocytic leukemia. The input for sequencing was PBMCs, taken after 24 months of ibrutinib treatment. The chain carries TRBV2 and TRBJ2-1, with a weak D call TRBD1 (6 bases). The CDR3 nucleotides read TGTGCCAGTGATAAAACAGGGTATGAGCAGTTCTTC. Its protein is CASDKTGYEQFF.